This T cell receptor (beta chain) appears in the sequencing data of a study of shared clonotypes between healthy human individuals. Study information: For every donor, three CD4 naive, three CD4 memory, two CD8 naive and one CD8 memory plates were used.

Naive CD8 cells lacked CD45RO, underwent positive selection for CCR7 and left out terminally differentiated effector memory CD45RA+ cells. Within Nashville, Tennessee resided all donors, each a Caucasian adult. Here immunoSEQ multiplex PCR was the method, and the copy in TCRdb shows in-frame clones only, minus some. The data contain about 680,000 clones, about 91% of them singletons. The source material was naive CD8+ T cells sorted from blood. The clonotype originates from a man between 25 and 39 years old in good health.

CDR3 in DNA: TGTGCCAGCAGTGGGACTAGCGAGCAGTTCTTC. Amino acids: CASSGTSEQFF. The chain carries TRBV28 and TRBJ2-1; 9 positions match TRBD2. In germline, CDR1 is MDHEN, CDR2 SYDVKM. The CDR3 has 11 amino acids. V gave up 5 bases and J gave up 10 bases; unmatched junction bases: 0.